The T cell receptor beta chain described here comes from a study of cytomegalovirus exposure and HLA in healthy donors. In the PCR, 60 Vbeta and 13 Jbeta primers were used. Clones were read by immunoSEQ multiplex PCR, and TCRdb kept only the in-frame ones, dropping some. The sample includes 200,000 to 250,000 clones, 70% to 85% seen only once; the top ten take 0.58%. CDR3 length: 12 residues. CDR1 and CDR2 (germline): SQVTM, ANQGSEA. The V and J ends lost 5 bases and 4 bases respectively, with 12 bases between them. The rearrangement joins TRBV29-1 to TRBJ2-7; D is perhaps TRBD1 (6 bases). The sample consisted of PBMCs. This receptor was identified in a woman in her thirties or forties in good health and CMV-seronegative. CDR3 region: CSVIQGQYEQYF. The CDR3 nucleotides read TGCAGCGTTATACAGGGTCAATACGAGCAGTACTTC.